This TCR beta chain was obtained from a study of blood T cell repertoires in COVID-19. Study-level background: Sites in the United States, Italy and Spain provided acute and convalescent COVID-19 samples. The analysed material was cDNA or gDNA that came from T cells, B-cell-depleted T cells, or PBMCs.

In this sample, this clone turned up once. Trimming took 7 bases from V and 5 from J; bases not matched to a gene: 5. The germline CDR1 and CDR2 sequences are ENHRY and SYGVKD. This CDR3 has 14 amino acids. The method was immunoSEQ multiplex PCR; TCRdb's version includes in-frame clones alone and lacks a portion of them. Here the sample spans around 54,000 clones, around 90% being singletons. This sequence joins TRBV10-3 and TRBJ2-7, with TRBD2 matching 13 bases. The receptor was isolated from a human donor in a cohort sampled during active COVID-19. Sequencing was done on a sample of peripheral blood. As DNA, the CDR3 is TGTGCCATCAAAACTAGCGGGGGGGCCGACGAGCAGTACTTC. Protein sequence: CAIKTSGGADEQYF.